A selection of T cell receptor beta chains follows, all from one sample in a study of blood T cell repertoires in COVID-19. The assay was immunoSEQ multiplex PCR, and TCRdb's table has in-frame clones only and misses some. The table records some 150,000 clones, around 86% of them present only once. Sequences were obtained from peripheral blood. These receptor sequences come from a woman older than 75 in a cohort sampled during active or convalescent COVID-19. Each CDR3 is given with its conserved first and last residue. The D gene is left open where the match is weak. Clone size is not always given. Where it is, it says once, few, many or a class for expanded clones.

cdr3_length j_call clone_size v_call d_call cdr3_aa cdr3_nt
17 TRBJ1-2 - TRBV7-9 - CASSLGSLRKLNYGYTF TGTGCCAGCAGCTTAGGTTCATTAAGAAAACTTAACTATGGCTACACCTTC
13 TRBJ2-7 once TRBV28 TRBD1 CASSLGSGGEQYF TGTGCCAGCAGTTTGGGGTCAGGGGGCGAGCAGTACTTC
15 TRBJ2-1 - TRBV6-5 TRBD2 CASSLGLAVLNEQFF TGTGCCAGCAGCCTGGGACTAGCAGTTCTCAATGAGCAGTTCTTC
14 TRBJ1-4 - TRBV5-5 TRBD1 CASSKGQAEEKLFF TGTGCCAGCAGCAAAGGACAGGCGGAGGAAAAACTGTTTTTT
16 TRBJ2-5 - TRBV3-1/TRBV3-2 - CASSQFGAGTQETQYF TGTGCCAGCAGCCAATTTGGGGCGGGAACACAAGAGACCCAGTACTTC
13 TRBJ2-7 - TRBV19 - CASSITGSYEQYF TGTGCCAGTAGTATCACGGGTTCGTACGAGCAGTACTTC
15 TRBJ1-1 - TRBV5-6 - CASTKAEGVNTEAFF TGTGCCAGCACCAAGGCAGAGGGGGTTAACACTGAAGCTTTCTTT
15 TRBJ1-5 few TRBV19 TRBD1 CASRRAGGSNQPQHF TGTGCCAGTAGACGGGCAGGGGGGAGCAATCAGCCCCAGCATTTT
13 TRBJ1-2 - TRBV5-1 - CASSLVVGYGYTF TGCGCCAGCAGCTTGGTCGTCGGCTATGGCTACACCTTC
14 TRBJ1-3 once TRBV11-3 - CASSLQDSGNTIYF TGTGCCAGCAGCTTACAGGACTCTGGAAACACCATATATTTT
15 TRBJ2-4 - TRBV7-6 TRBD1 CASSSYRDRVGIQYF TGTGCCAGCAGCTCGTACCGGGACAGGGTGGGCATTCAGTACTTC
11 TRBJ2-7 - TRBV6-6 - CASSWGREQYF TGTGCCAGCAGCTGGGGGCGCGAGCAGTACTTC
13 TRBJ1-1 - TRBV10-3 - CAITGDTEYGAFF TGTGCCATCACCGGGGACACTGAATACGGAGCTTTCTTT
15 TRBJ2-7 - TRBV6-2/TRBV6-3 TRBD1 CASSQGQILSYEQYF TGTGCCAGCAGCCAGGGACAGATCCTCTCCTACGAGCAGTACTTC
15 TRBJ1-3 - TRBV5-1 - CASSSTAAGGGTIYF TGCGCCAGCAGCTCGACGGCCGCGGGAGGGGGCACCATATATTTT
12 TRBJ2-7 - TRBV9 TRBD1 CASSADRGEQYF TGTGCCAGCAGCGCCGACAGGGGCGAGCAGTACTTC
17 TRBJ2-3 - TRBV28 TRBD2 CASSSAWRGESTDTQYF TGTGCCAGCAGTAGCGCTTGGCGGGGGGAGAGCACAGATACGCAGTATTTT
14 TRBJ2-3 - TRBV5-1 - CASTTGLSTDTQYF TGCGCCAGCACAACGGGACTTAGCACAGATACGCAGTATTTT
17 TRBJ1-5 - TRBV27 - CASTSNRGAYANQPQHF TGTGCCAGCACATCGAACCGGGGGGCTTATGCCAATCAGCCCCAGCATTTT
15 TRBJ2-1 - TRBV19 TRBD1 CATFQGESSYNEQFF TGTGCCACCTTTCAGGGGGAAAGCTCCTACAATGAGCAGTTCTTC
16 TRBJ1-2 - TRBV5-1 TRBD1 CASSPSTGTGSYGYTF TGCGCCAGCAGCCCCTCTACCGGGACAGGTTCCTATGGCTACACCTTC
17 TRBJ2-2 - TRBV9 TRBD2 CASSAPSGSPDTGELFF TGTGCCAGCAGCGCTCCTAGCGGGAGCCCCGACACCGGGGAGCTGTTTTTT
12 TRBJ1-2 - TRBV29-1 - CSVDIGRGGYTF TGCAGCGTTGACATCGGGCGGGGAGGCTACACCTTC
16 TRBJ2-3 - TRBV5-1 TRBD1 CASSLFRQGRTDTQYF TGCGCCAGCAGCTTGTTCCGACAGGGGCGCACAGATACGCAGTATTTT
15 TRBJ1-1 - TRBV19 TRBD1 CASSTGDRVSGEAFF TGTGCCAGTAGTACCGGGGACAGGGTTTCGGGTGAAGCTTTCTTT
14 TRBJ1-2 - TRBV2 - CASSNRIINYGYTF TGTGCCAGCAGTAACAGGATAATAAACTATGGCTACACCTTC
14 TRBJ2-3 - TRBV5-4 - CASTPSPDRDTQYF TGTGCCAGCACCCCGAGCCCCGACAGAGATACGCAGTATTTT
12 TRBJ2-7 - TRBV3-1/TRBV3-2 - CASSQEGREQYF TGTGCCAGCAGCCAAGAGGGCCGGGAGCAGTACTTC
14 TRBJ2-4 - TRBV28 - CASISGLAKNIQYF TGTGCCAGCATAAGCGGACTAGCCAAAAACATTCAGTACTTC
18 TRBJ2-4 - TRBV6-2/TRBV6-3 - CASSYRVGGDVAKNIQYF TGTGCCAGCAGTTACAGGGTTGGAGGGGATGTAGCCAAAAACATTCAGTACTTC
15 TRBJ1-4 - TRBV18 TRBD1 CASSPTDRAGEKLFF TGTGCCAGCTCACCAACCGACAGGGCGGGAGAAAAACTGTTTTTT
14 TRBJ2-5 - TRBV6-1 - CASSDRGVQETQYF TGTGCCAGCAGTGACAGGGGGGTGCAAGAGACCCAGTACTTC
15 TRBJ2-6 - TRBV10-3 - CAISESQTGANVLTF TGTGCCATCAGTGAGTCACAGACTGGGGCCAACGTCCTGACTTTC
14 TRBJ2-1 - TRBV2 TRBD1 CASTSGTGGRPQFF TGTGCCAGCACCTCCGGGACAGGGGGGAGGCCCCAGTTCTTC
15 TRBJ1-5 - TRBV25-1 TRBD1 CASSGATGVNQPQHF TGTGCCAGCAGCGGAGCCACAGGGGTCAATCAGCCCCAGCATTTT
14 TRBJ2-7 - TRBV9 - CASSVATSGYEQYF TGTGCCAGCAGCGTAGCTACGTCAGGGTACGAGCAGTACTTC
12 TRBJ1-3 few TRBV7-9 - CASSLARNTIYF TGTGCCAGCAGCCTCGCGAGAAACACCATATATTTT
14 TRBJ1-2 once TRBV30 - CAWSQDSGGDGYTF TGTGCCTGGAGTCAGGACAGTGGGGGCGATGGCTACACCTTC
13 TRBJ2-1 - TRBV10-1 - CASSESRDNEQFF TGCGCCAGCAGTGAATCGCGGGACAATGAGCAGTTCTTC
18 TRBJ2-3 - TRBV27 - CASSLKTTPTGIPDTQYF TGTGCCAGCAGCCTAAAGACCACCCCAACAGGTATCCCAGATACGCAGTATTTT
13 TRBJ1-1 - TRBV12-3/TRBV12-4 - CASSLQVNTEAFF TGTGCCAGCAGTCTCCAGGTTAACACTGAAGCTTTCTTT
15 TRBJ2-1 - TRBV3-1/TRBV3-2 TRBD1 CASSQEGDRDGEQFF TGTGCCAGCAGCCAAGAAGGGGACAGGGATGGTGAGCAGTTCTTC
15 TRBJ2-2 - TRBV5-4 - CASSFGAPNTGELFF TGTGCCAGCAGCTTTGGGGCCCCGAACACCGGGGAGCTGTTTTTT
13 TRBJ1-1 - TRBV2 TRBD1 CASSATGVTEAFF TGTGCCAGCAGTGCGACAGGGGTCACTGAAGCTTTCTTT
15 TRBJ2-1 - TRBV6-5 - CASSYRVDSYNEQFF TGTGCCAGCAGTTACCGGGTTGACTCCTACAATGAGCAGTTCTTC
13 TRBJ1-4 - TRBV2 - CASRVDQGEKLFF TGTGCCAGCAGAGTAGACCAGGGAGAAAAACTGTTTTTT
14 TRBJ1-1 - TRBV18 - CASSPHQGYTEAFF TGTGCCAGCTCACCTCATCAGGGGTACACTGAAGCTTTCTTT
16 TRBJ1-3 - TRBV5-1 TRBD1 CASSLERQGTGNTIYF TGCGCCAGCAGTTTGGAAAGACAGGGAACTGGAAACACCATATATTTT
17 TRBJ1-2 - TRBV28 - CASRDTGRAAGRDGYTF TGTGCCAGCAGGGACACAGGGAGGGCCGCTGGACGGGATGGCTACACCTTC